Here is one T cell receptor beta chain with its context. Its antigen is unidentified. The entry originates in a study of vaccination and CD4 T cells after COVID-19. Overall study: The post-vaccine samples came a median 72 days after dose two (range 14 to 241).

Germline loops: CDR1 LNHDA, CDR2 SQIVND (reference sequence). This CDR3 is built from 16 residues. Trimming took 2 bases from V and 4 from J; bases not matched to a gene: 8. Treatment specified: approximately 9-day PBMC culture with coronavirus spike peptide pools or control peptides (ViraFEST assay). With the Oncomine TCR Beta short-read assay, DNA from cultured CD4+ T cells was sequenced. Using its own MiXCR run on the PCR reads, TCRdb lists one record per CDR3 protein. This sample has 15,000 to 20,000 distinct CDR3 sequences, with nearly 50% found just once. The clonotype originates from a human donor who had recovered from COVID-19. The source was CD4+ T cells from blood, cultured in vitro, collected before SARS-CoV-2 vaccination. This chain links TRBV19 with TRBJ1-5; 7 nucleotides agree with TRBD1. The CDR3, as DNA: TGTGCCAGTAGTATAAATACAGGGGCGCCTAATCAGCCCCAGCATTTT. Translating it yields CASSINTGAPNQPQHF.